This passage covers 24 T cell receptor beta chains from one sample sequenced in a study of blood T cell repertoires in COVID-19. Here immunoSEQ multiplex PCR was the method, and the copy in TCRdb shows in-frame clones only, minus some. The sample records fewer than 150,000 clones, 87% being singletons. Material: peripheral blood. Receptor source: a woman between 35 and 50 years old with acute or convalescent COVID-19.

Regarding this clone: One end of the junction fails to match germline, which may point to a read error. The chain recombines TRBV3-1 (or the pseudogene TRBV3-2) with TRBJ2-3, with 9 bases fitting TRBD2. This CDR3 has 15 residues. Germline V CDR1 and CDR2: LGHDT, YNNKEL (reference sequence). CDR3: CASSHRGTSRDTQYF. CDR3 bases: TGTGCCAGCAGCCATAGAGGGACTAGCAGAGATACGCAGTATTTT.

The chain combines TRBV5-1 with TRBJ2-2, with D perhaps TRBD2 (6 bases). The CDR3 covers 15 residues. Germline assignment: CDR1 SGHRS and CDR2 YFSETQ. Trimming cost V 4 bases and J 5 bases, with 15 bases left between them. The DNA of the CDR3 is TGCGCCAGCAGCCCGGCGGACTATCAAACCGGGGAGCTGTTTTTT. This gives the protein CASSPADYQTGELFF. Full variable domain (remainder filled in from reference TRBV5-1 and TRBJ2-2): KAGVTQTPRYLIKTRGQQVTLSCSPISGHRSVSWYQQTPGQGLQFLFEYFSETQRNKGNFPGRFSGRQFSNSRSEMNVSTLELGDSALYLCASSPADYQTGELFFGEGSRLTVL.

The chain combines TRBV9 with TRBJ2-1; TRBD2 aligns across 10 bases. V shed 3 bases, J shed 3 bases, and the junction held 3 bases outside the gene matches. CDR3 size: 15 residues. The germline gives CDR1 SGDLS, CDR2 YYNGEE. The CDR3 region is CASSGAGGGYNEQFF. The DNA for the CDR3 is TGTGCCAGCAGCGGAGCGGGAGGGGGCTACAATGAGCAGTTCTTC.

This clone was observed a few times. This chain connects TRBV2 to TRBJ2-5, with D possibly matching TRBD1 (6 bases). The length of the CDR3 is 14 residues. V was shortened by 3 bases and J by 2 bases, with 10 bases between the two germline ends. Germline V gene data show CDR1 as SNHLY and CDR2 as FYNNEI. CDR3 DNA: TGTGCCAGCAGTGACTTCAGGGGACAAGAGACCCAGTACTTC. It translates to CASSDFRGQETQYF.

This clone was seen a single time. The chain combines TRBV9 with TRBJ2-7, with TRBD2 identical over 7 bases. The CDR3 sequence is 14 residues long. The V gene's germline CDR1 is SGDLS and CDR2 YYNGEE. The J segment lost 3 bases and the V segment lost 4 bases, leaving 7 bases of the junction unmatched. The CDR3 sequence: CASSTHGGGYEQYF. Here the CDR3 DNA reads TGTGCCAGCAGCACCCATGGGGGGGGCTACGAGCAGTACTTC. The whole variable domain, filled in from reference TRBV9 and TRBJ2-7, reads DSGVTQTPKHLITATGQRVTLRCSPRSGDLSVYWYQQSLDQGLQFLIQYYNGEERAKGNILERFSAQQFPDLHSELNLSSLELGDSALYFCASSTHGGGYEQYFGPGTRLTVT.

The CDR3 here is CASSRQVYTEAFF. CDR3 in DNA: TGTGCCAGCAGCAGGCAGGTTTACACTGAAGCTTTCTTT. The chain links TRBV28 to TRBJ1-1; D gene ambiguous. CDR3 length: 13 amino acids. Trimming left V 6 bases short and J 3 bases short, with 11 bases between. The germline V gene has CDR1 MDHEN and CDR2 SYDVKM.

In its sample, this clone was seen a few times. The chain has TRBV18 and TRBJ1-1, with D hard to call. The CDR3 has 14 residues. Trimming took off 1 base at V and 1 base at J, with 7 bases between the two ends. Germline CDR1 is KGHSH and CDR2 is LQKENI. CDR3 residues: CASSPQQRNTEAFF. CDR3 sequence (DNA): TGTGCCAGCTCACCACAACAGAGGAACACTGAAGCTTTCTTT.

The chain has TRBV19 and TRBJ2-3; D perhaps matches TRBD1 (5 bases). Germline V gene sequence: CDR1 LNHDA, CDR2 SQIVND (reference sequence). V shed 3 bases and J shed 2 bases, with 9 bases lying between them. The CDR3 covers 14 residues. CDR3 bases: TGTGCCAGTAGTATGTCAGGGTTCACAGATACGCAGTATTTT. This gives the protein CASSMSGFTDTQYF.

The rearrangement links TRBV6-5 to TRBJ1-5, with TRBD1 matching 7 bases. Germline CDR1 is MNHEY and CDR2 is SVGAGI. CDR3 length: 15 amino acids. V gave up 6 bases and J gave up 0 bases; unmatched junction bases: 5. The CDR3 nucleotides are TGTGCCAGCAGCGACAGGGTTCCTAGCAATCAGCCCCAGCATTTT. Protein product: CASSDRVPSNQPQHF.

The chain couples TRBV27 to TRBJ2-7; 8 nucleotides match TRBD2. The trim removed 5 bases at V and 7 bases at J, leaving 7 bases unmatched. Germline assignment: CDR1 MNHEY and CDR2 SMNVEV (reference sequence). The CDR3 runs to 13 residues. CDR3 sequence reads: CASSHSGGWEQYF. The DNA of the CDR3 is TGTGCCAGCAGTCACTCGGGGGGGTGGGAGCAGTACTTC.

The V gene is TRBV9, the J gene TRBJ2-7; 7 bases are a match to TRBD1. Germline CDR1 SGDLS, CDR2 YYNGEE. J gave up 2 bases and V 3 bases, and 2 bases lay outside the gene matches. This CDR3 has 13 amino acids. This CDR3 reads CASSDGQAYEQYF. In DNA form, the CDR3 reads TGTGCCAGCAGCGACGGACAGGCCTACGAGCAGTACTTC.

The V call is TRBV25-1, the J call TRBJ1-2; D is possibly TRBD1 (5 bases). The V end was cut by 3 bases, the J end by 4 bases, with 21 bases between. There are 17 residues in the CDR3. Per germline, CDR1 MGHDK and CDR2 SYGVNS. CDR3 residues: CASSDYYPTDQFYGYTF. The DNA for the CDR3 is TGTGCCAGCAGTGACTACTACCCGACAGATCAATTCTATGGCTACACCTTC.

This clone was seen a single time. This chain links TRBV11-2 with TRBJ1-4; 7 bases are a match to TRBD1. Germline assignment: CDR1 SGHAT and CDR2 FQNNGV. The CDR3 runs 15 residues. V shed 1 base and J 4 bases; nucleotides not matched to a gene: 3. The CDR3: CASSLGDRVNEKLFF. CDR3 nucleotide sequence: TGTGCCAGCAGCTTAGGGGACAGAGTTAATGAAAAACTGTTTTTT.

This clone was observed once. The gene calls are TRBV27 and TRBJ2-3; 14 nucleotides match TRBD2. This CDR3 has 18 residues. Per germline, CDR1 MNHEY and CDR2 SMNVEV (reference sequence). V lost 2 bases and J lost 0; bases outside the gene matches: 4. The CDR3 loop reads CASSLGRLAGGSTDTQYF. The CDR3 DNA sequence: TGTGCCAGCAGTTTAGGAAGACTAGCGGGAGGGAGCACAGATACGCAGTATTTT.

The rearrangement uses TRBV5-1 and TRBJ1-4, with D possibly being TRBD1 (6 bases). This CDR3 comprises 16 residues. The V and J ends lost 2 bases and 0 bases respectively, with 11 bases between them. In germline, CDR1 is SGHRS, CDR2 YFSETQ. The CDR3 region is CASSFGQGSTNEKLFF. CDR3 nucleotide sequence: TGCGCCAGCAGCTTTGGCCAGGGGTCAACTAATGAAAAACTGTTTTTT.

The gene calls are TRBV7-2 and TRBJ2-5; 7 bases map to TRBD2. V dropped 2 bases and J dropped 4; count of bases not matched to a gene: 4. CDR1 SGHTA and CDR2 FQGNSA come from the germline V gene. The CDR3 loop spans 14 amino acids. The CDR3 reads CASSLRAGLETQYF. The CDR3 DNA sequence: TGTGCCAGCAGCTTACGAGCGGGATTAGAGACCCAGTACTTC. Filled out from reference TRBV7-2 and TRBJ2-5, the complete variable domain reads GAGVSQSPSNKVTEKGKDVELRCDPISGHTALYWYRQSLGQGLEFLIYFQGNSAPDKSGLPSDRFSAERTGGSVSTLTIQRTQQEDSAVYLCASSLRAGLETQYFGPGTRLLVL.

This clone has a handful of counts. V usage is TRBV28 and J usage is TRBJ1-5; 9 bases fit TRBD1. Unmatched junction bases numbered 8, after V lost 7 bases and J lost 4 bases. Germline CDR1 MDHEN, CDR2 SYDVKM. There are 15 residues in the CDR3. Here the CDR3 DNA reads TGTGCCAGCAACCCCGGGACAGGGATAAATCAGCCCCAGCATTTT. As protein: CASNPGTGINQPQHF.

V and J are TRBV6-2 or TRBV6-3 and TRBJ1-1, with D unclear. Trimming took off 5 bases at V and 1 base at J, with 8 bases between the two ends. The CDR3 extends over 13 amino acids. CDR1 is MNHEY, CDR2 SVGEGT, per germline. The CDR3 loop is CASSPGENTEAFF. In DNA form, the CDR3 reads TGTGCCAGCAGTCCCGGGGAGAACACTGAAGCTTTCTTT.

In DNA, the CDR3 is TGTGCCAGCAGCCCGGACAGTCATCCCTATGGCTACACCTTC. This gives the protein CASSPDSHPYGYTF. The gene calls are TRBV14 and TRBJ1-2; a weak D match, TRBD1 (6 bases). This CDR3 is built from 14 residues. Between the trimmed V and J ends, which lost 4 bases and 4 bases, there was a span of 13 bases. From germline, CDR1 is SGHDN and CDR2 FVKESK.

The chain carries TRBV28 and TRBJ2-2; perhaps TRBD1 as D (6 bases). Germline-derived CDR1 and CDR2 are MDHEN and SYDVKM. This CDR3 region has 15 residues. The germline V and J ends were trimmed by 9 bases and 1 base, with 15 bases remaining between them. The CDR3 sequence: CASSPGQKNTGELFF. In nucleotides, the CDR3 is TGTGCCAGTTCCCCGGGACAAAAGAACACCGGGGAGCTGTTTTTT.

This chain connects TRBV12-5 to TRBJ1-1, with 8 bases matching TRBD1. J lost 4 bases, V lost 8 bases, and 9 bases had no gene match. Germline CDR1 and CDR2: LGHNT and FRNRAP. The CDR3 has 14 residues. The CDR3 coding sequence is TGTGCTAGTAGCCCAGGGGGCGCGATCACTGAAGCTTTCTTT. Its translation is CASSPGGAITEAFF.

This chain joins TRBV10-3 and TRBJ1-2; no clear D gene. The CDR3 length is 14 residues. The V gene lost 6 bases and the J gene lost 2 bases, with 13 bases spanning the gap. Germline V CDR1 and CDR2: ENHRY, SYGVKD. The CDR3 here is CAISSEDSNYGYTF. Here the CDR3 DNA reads TGTGCCATCAGCTCCGAGGACTCGAACTATGGCTACACCTTC.

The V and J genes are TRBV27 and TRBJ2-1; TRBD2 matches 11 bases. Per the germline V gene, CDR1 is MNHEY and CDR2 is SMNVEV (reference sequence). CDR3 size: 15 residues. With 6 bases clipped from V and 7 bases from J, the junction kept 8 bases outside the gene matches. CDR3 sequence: CASSLRSSGRNEQFF. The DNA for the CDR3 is TGTGCCAGCAGCCTCAGATCTAGCGGGAGGAATGAGCAGTTCTTC.

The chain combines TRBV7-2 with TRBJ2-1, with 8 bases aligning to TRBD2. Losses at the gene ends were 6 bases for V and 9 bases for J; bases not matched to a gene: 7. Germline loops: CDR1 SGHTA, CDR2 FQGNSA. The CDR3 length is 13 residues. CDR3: CASRERGWSEQFF. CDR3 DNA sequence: TGTGCCAGCAGGGAGCGGGGGTGGAGTGAGCAGTTCTTC.